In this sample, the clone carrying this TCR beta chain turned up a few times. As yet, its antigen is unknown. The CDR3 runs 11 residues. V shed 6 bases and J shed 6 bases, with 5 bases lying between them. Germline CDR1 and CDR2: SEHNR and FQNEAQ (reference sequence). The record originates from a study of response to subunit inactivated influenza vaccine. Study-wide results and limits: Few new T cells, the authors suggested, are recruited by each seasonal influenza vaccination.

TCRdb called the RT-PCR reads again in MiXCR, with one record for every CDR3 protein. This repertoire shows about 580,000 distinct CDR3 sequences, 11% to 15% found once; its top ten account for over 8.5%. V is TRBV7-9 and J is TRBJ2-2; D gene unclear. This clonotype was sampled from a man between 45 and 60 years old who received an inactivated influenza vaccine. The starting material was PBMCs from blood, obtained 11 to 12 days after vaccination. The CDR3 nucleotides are TGTGCCAGCAGAATCCCCGGGGAGCTGTTTTTT. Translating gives CASRIPGELFF.